This T cell receptor beta chain emerged from a study of cytotoxic CD8 clonotypes in ibrutinib-treated CLL. General study results and limits: Different sampling times were used for sustained-remission and progressing patients.

Target depth was 1 in 200,000 to 1 in 1 million T cells, about 10x per clonotype. TCRdb's table, derived via immunoSEQ multiplex PCR, lists solely in-frame clones and lacks some. The sample comprises about 140,000 clones, approximately 80% of which are singletons, and 7.6% rests with the top ten. Of note for this clone: Its target is unknown.

The CDR3 has 16 amino acids. Trimming cost V 3 bases and J 0 bases, with 14 bases left between them. Germline V gene data show CDR1 as WSHSY and CDR2 as SAAADI. The rearrangement uses TRBV10-2 and TRBJ1-2; a weak D match, TRBD1 (6 bases). The material was PBMCs, obtained after 36 months of ibrutinib treatment. The sequence was collected from a human donor with chronic lymphocytic leukemia. CDR3 residues: CASSDGQGTSNYGYTF. The CDR3 coding sequence is TGCGCCAGCAGTGATGGGCAGGGGACGTCTAACTATGGCTACACCTTC.